This T cell receptor (beta chain) was documented in a study of cytomegalovirus exposure and HLA in healthy donors. Germline CDR1 is LNHDA and CDR2 is SQIVND (reference sequence). V gave up 4 bases and J gave up 0 bases; unmatched junction bases: 2. The CDR3 runs 14 residues. Both 60 Vbeta primers and 13 Jbeta primers went into the PCR. The protocol was immunoSEQ multiplex PCR, while the TCRdb copy is restricted to in-frame clones and leaves out a portion. The sample has roughly 98,000 clones, roughly 80% seen once. This TCR came from a man in his forties or fifties in good health and CMV-seronegative. The V gene is TRBV19, the J gene TRBJ2-7; 8 bases are a match to TRBD1. Sequencing was done on a sample of PBMCs. This CDR3 reads CASSTGQDSYEQYF. The CDR3 nucleotides are TGTGCCAGTAGTACGGGACAGGACTCCTACGAGCAGTACTTC.